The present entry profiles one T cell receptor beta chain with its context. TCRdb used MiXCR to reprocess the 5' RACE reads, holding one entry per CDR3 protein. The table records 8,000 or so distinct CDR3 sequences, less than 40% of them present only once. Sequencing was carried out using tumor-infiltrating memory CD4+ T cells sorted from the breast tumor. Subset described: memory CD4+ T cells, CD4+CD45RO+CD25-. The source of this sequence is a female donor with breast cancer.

The CDR3, as DNA: TGTGCCAGCACCACCGACAGGGAAGGTGAGCAGTTCTTC. Its translation is CASTTDREGEQFF. The rearrangement uses TRBV7-3 and TRBJ2-1; 7 nucleotides line up with TRBD1. The CDR3 sequence is 13 residues long. The germline CDR1 and CDR2 sequences are SGHTA and FQGTGA. J was trimmed by 9 bases and V by 7 bases; bases with no gene match: 9.